Below, 32 T cell receptor beta chains from the same sample are listed, as sequenced in a study of cytotoxic CD8 clonotypes in ibrutinib-treated CLL. Assay used: immunoSEQ multiplex PCR; TCRdb lists only in-frame clones, some missing. The table includes 50,000 to 70,000 clones, roughly 58% detected once. The sample here was PBMCs, taken at disease progression, from a patient treated with ibrutinib. These receptor sequences come from a human donor with chronic lymphocytic leukemia.

The CDR3 DNA follows: TGTGCCAGCAGCTTCCGGGACCACGCTGGCTTTGGTGGCTACACCTTC. It specifies CASSFRDHAGFGGYTF. This sequence joins TRBV7-2 and TRBJ1-2; tentatively, D is TRBD1 (5 bases). The ends were cut back, 3 bases at V and 7 bases at J, with 21 bases in the middle. Germline-derived CDR1 and CDR2 are SGHTA and FQGNSA. CDR3 length: 16 amino acids.

The genes are TRBV7-8 and TRBJ1-5; 8 positions match TRBD1. The CDR3 sequence is 16 residues long. From germline, CDR1 is SGHVS and CDR2 FQNEAQ. After removal of 3 bases from V and 4 bases from J, the junction contained 8 bases not matched to a gene. CDR3: CASSFYDGTGNQPQHF. The CDR3, as DNA: TGTGCCAGCAGCTTCTATGACGGGACAGGAAATCAGCCCCAGCATTTT.

There are many counts of this clone. The chain recombines TRBV9 with TRBJ2-3; TRBD2 matches at 9 bases. Germline values: CDR1 SGDLS, CDR2 YYNGEE. J lost 3 bases, V lost 4 bases, and 15 bases had no gene match. This CDR3 is 18 amino acids long. CDR3 sequence (DNA): TGTGCCAGCAGCCGCTCCTCAGCGGGGGGCTTTGCTACAGATACGCAGTATTTT. Translated: CASSRSSAGGFATDTQYF.

The chain has TRBV10-3 and TRBJ1-6; 7 positions match TRBD1. CDR3 size: 14 residues. Germline-derived CDR1 and CDR2 are ENHRY and SYGVKD. The J segment lost 8 bases and the V segment lost 8 bases, leaving 9 bases of the junction unmatched. The CDR3 nucleotides read TGTGCCATCGGGCCGGGACAGATATATTCACCCCTCCACTTT. Residues: CAIGPGQIYSPLHF.

Written as DNA, the CDR3 is TGTGCCAGCAGCCCGTGGTGGCGGACTAATGAAAAACTGTTTTTT. Its translation is CASSPWWRTNEKLFF. The chain is built from TRBV9 and TRBJ1-4; D gene ambiguous. The CDR3 spans 15 residues. Trimming took off 4 bases at V and 2 bases at J, with 12 bases between the two ends. Germline loops: CDR1 SGDLS, CDR2 YYNGEE.

The rearrangement uses TRBV9 and TRBJ2-7; no firm D call. Germline CDR1 SGDLS, CDR2 YYNGEE. The CDR3 runs 14 residues. Trimming removed 0 bases from V and 3 bases from J, with 10 bases in between. The CDR3 is CASSVGGWGYEQYF. DNA for the CDR3: TGTGCCAGCAGCGTAGGAGGTTGGGGCTACGAGCAGTACTTC.

The chain has TRBV30 and TRBJ1-1; D uncertain. V was cut by 2 bases and J by 4 bases, with 11 bases left in between. The CDR3 is 13 amino acids. Germline V CDR1 and CDR2: GTSNPN, SVGIG (reference sequence). CDR3 DNA sequence: TGTGCCTGGAGTTCTCAGTCGCTCACTGAAGCTTTCTTT. It codes for CAWSSQSLTEAFF.

V gene TRBV10-3 combines with J gene TRBJ1-5; TRBD1 matches at 7 bases. CDR1 and CDR2 from the germline V gene are ENHRY and SYGVKD. V gave up 3 bases and J gave up 7 bases; unmatched junction bases: 9. The CDR3 sequence is 15 residues long. The CDR3 reads CAISELDRDRQPQHF. The CDR3 DNA is TGTGCCATCAGTGAACTAGACAGGGACCGGCAGCCCCAGCATTTT.

DNA of the CDR3: TGCAGCGTTGTCGGAGGGGGTAATGAGCAGTTCTTC. It yields the protein CSVVGGGNEQFF. The chain is built from TRBV29-1 and TRBJ2-1; either TRBD1 or TRBD2 may supply D (6 bases each). CDR1 and CDR2 from the germline V gene are SQVTM and ANQGSEA. This CDR3 is built from 12 residues. Trimming took off 4 bases at V and 7 bases at J, with 11 bases between the two ends.

This clone was recorded at least ten times. This chain uses TRBV2 with TRBJ2-1, with 13 bases that match TRBD2. Germline V gene data show CDR1 as SNHLY and CDR2 as FYNNEI. Trimming took 4 bases from V and 3 from J; bases not matched to a gene: 0. The CDR3 is 15 amino acids. The CDR3: CASSGTSGGYNEQFF. The CDR3 DNA reads as TGTGCCAGCAGTGGGACTAGCGGGGGCTACAATGAGCAGTTCTTC.

V usage is TRBV6-5 and J usage is TRBJ1-1, with a weak D call TRBD1 (6 bases). Germline V gives CDR1 MNHEY, CDR2 SVGAGI. The CDR3 extends over 15 amino acids. V lost 7 bases, J lost 1 base, and 16 bases lay in between. CDR3 region: CASTTTGRGNTEAFF. The CDR3, as DNA: TGTGCCAGCACTACCACAGGGCGGGGGAACACTGAAGCTTTCTTT.

This chain joins TRBV5-6 and TRBJ2-7; D is possibly TRBD1 (6 bases). The length of the CDR3 is 14 residues. The germline V and J ends were trimmed by 4 bases and 2 bases, with 13 bases remaining between them. Germline V lookup: CDR1 SGHDT, CDR2 YYEEEE. CDR3 DNA: TGTGCCAGCAGCCAAAAACAGGGTACCTACGAGCAGTACTTC. Translated: CASSQKQGTYEQYF.

This chain uses TRBV7-8 with TRBJ1-4; perhaps TRBD1 as D (6 bases). CDR1 and CDR2 (germline): SGHVS, FQNEAQ. CDR3 length equals 15 residues. V lost 0 bases, J lost 7 bases, and 12 bases lay in between. CDR3 residues: CASSLALGGSEKLFF. The CDR3 bases are TGTGCCAGCAGCTTAGCGCTTGGGGGCAGTGAAAAACTGTTTTTT. Filled out from reference TRBV7-8 and TRBJ1-4, the complete variable domain reads GAGVSQSPRYKVAKRGQDVALRCDPISGHVSLFWYQQALGQGPEFLTYFQNEAQLDKSGLPSDRFFAERPEGSVSTLKIQRTQQEDSAVYLCASSLALGGSEKLFFGSGTQLSVL.

The V call is TRBV27, the J call TRBJ1-1; D gene unclear. This CDR3 is 15 amino acids long. Trimming took off 5 bases at V and 10 bases at J, with 23 bases between the two ends. Germline values: CDR1 MNHEY, CDR2 SMNVEV (reference sequence). Here the CDR3 reads CASSRNGAGDVRAFF. DNA of the CDR3: TGTGCCAGCAGTAGAAACGGTGCGGGCGATGTGAGAGCTTTCTTT.

This clone was counted a few times. This sequence joins TRBV10-3 and TRBJ1-2; the D is unclear. V was pared by 0 bases and J by 8 bases, with 4 bases between. The CDR3 consists of 11 residues. The germline gives CDR1 ENHRY, CDR2 SYGVKD. The CDR3 loop is CAISESLGYTF. The CDR3 region has the DNA TGTGCCATCAGTGAGTCATTAGGCTACACCTTC.

The DNA of the CDR3 is TGTGCCAGCTCTCCCAGGGACGGGACTAGCACAGATACGCAGTATTTT. This encodes CASSPRDGTSTDTQYF. This chain links TRBV18 with TRBJ2-3; perhaps TRBD2 as D (6 bases). CDR1 KGHSH and CDR2 LQKENI come from the germline V gene. The CDR3 covers 16 residues. Trimming left V 6 bases short and J 0 bases short, with 16 bases between.

In its sample, this clone was seen a few times. The rearrangement uses TRBV27 and TRBJ1-1; D is possibly TRBD1 (6 bases). The V end lost 4 bases, the J end lost 1 base, and 10 bases lay between the germline ends. The germline CDR1 and CDR2 sequences are MNHEY and SMNVEV (reference sequence). CDR3 length: 14 residues. CDR3 sequence reads: CASSSGQKNTEAFF. CDR3 coding DNA: TGTGCCAGCAGTTCCGGACAGAAGAACACTGAAGCTTTCTTT.

There are a few counts of this clone. The chain links TRBV19 to TRBJ2-1, with 11 bases identical to TRBD2. Losses at the gene ends were 4 bases for V and 5 bases for J; bases not matched to a gene: 4. The CDR3 runs to 15 residues. Germline lookup yields CDR1 LNHDA and CDR2 SQIVND (reference sequence). The CDR3 spells CASSKGTSGDNEQFF. The CDR3 DNA is TGTGCCAGTAGTAAAGGGACTAGCGGAGACAATGAGCAGTTCTTC.

This clone was observed once. The chain employs TRBV6-5 and TRBJ2-3; D unresolved. The CDR3 contains 14 residues. Trimming removed 1 base at V and 2 bases at J, with 7 bases between. The germline CDR1 and CDR2 sequences are MNHEY and SVGAGI. As DNA, the CDR3 is TGTGCCAGCAGTTACTGGTCGGACACAGATACGCAGTATTTT. Protein: CASSYWSDTDTQYF.

V is TRBV30 and J is TRBJ2-3; 9 nucleotides line up with TRBD2. Germline CDR1 and CDR2: GTSNPN and SVGIG (reference sequence). The length of the CDR3 is 14 residues. The junction had 6 bases not matched to a gene; V was cut back by 2 bases and J by 6 bases. CDR3 sequence reads: CAWSLAGGPDTQYF. CDR3 coding DNA: TGTGCCTGGAGTCTGGCGGGAGGGCCCGATACGCAGTATTTT.

The V and J genes are TRBV9 and TRBJ2-1; D may be TRBD2 (6 bases). CDR1 and CDR2 (germline): SGDLS, YYNGEE. The CDR3 totals 15 residues. The V end lost 7 bases, the J end lost 0 bases, and 14 bases lay between the germline ends. CDR3: CASAPGGSSYNEQFF. The DNA of the CDR3 is TGTGCCAGCGCCCCCGGGGGTAGCTCCTACAATGAGCAGTTCTTC. The entire variable domain, with the rest obtained from reference TRBV9 and TRBJ2-1, is as follows: DSGVTQTPKHLITATGQRVTLRCSPRSGDLSVYWYQQSLDQGLQFLIQYYNGEERAKGNILERFSAQQFPDLHSELNLSSLELGDSALYFCASAPGGSSYNEQFFGPGTRLTVL.

The table lists this clone with many counts. The chain joins TRBV7-9 to TRBJ2-7; 8 nucleotides line up with TRBD2. The CDR3 runs to 15 residues. CDR1 is SEHNR and CDR2 is FQNEAQ in the germline V gene (reference sequence). V shed 5 bases, J shed 0 bases, and the junction held 6 bases outside the gene matches. This CDR3 is CASSTMGTSSYEQYF. CDR3 in DNA: TGTGCCAGCAGCACTATGGGGACTAGCTCCTACGAGCAGTACTTC. The full variable domain, completed using reference TRBV7-9 and TRBJ2-7, is DTGVSQNPRHKITKRGQNVTFRCDPISEHNRLYWYRQTLGQGPEFLTYFQNEAQLEKSRLLSDRFSAERPKGSFSTLEIQRTEQGDSAMYLCASSTMGTSSYEQYFGPGTRLTVT.

J is TRBJ1-5 and V is TRBV10-3; D not certain. The length of the CDR3 is 12 residues. Germline-derived CDR1 and CDR2 are ENHRY and SYGVKD. With 0 bases removed from V and 9 bases from J, the gap between germline ends came to 6 bases. CDR3: CAISESDRPQHF. DNA of the CDR3: TGTGCCATCAGTGAGTCGGACCGGCCCCAGCATTTT.

The chain links TRBV27 to TRBJ1-3; D gene uncertain. CDR3 length: 14 residues. Germline loops: CDR1 MNHEY, CDR2 SMNVEV (reference sequence). Trimming took 6 bases from V and 8 from J, leaving 17 bases between them. The DNA for the CDR3 is TGTGCCAGCAGGCCCGGAGGTTCCGGACACACCATATATTTT. This codes for CASRPGGSGHTIYF.

This clone was seen a few times. This chain links TRBV30 with TRBJ1-6, with D possibly TRBD1 on 5 matching bases. V was cut by 1 base and J by 8 bases, with 12 bases left in between. The CDR3 length is 14 residues. Germline lookup yields CDR1 GTSNPN and CDR2 SVGIG (reference sequence). The CDR3: CAWSETGGDSPLHF. CDR3 sequence (DNA): TGTGCCTGGAGTGAGACGGGGGGGGATTCACCCCTCCACTTT.

The chain couples TRBV6-5 to TRBJ1-5, with 7 bases lining up with TRBD1. V shed 4 bases, J shed 4 bases, and the junction held 7 bases outside the gene matches. Germline V gene lookup returns CDR1 MNHEY and CDR2 SVGAGI. CDR3 length: 15 amino acids. CDR3 DNA sequence: TGTGCCAGCAGTTCTTTAGGGGGCGGAAATCAGCCCCAGCATTTT. Residues: CASSSLGGGNQPQHF.

V gene TRBV6-5 combines with J gene TRBJ2-7; TRBD2 aligns across 7 bases. This CDR3 region has 15 residues. V shed 4 bases and J 4 bases; nucleotides not matched to a gene: 10. Germline CDR1 reads MNHEY; CDR2 reads SVGAGI. CDR3 bases: TGTGCCAGCAGTTCTAGCGGTTTACGTGGGTACGAGCAGTACTTC. This translates into CASSSSGLRGYEQYF.

This clone was seen a handful of times. The V call is TRBV15, the J call TRBJ1-5; D is ambiguous. Germline V gives CDR1 LNHNV, CDR2 YYDKDF (reference sequence). CDR3 length: 13 residues. V dropped 0 bases and J dropped 2 bases, with 2 bases sitting between them. CDR3 bases: TGTGCCACCAGCAGAGATGGCAATCAGCCCCAGCATTTT. It is translated as CATSRDGNQPQHF.

V is TRBV19 and J is TRBJ1-2, with a weak D call TRBD1 (5 bases). The CDR3 is 13 amino acids. Germline CDR1 and CDR2: LNHDA and SQIVND (reference sequence). Trimming removed 4 bases at V and 4 bases at J, with 10 bases between. Here the CDR3 DNA reads TGTGCCAGTAGTAACCAGGGCGGCTATGGCTACACCTTC. It translates to CASSNQGGYGYTF.

The chain carries TRBV7-2 and TRBJ2-7; no firm D call. This CDR3 is 11 amino acids long. Germline CDR1 and CDR2: SGHTA and FQGNSA. Deletions cut 3 bases from V and 4 bases from J, with 4 bases between. The DNA of the CDR3 is TGTGCCAGCAGCTTGTGGTACGAGCAGTACTTC. Translation: CASSLWYEQYF.

V and J are TRBV29-1 and TRBJ2-2; the D gene is possibly TRBD2 (6 bases). The V gene lost 7 bases and the J gene lost 1 base, with 16 bases spanning the gap. Germline V gene sequence: CDR1 SQVTM, CDR2 ANQGSEA. This CDR3 is 15 amino acids long. This CDR3 reads CSASLGLLNTGELFF. The CDR3 DNA is TGCAGCGCCAGTCTGGGACTTTTGAACACCGGGGAGCTGTTTTTT.

This chain joins TRBV9 and TRBJ2-3; the D gene could be TRBD1 or TRBD2 (6 bases each). V was shortened by 0 bases and J by 4 bases, with 12 bases between the two germline ends. Germline V gives CDR1 SGDLS, CDR2 YYNGEE. CDR3 length: 15 amino acids. The chain's CDR3 is CASSVEGRGPDTQYF. Here the CDR3 DNA reads TGTGCCAGCAGCGTAGAGGGCCGGGGGCCAGATACGCAGTATTTT.